This T cell receptor (beta chain) was identified during a study of blood T cell repertoires in COVID-19. Study information: There were acute and convalescent COVID-19 samples, and they came from the United States, Italy and Spain. PBMCs, B-cell-depleted T cells, or T cells were the source of the cDNA or gDNA that made up the material.

In the authors' workflow: Reference gene primer amplification yielded estimated nucleated cell counts. The repertoire was sequenced with immunoSEQ multiplex PCR; TCRdb's copy has only in-frame clones and lacks some. That table supplies the V and J calls and clone size; D and trimming were determined from the DNA. There are 180,000 or so clones in the sample; more than 85% occur only once, and around 7% lies in the top ten. This CDR3 region has 14 residues. The germline CDR1 and CDR2 sequences are SGHRS and YFSETQ. The V end was cut by 0 bases, the J end by 4 bases, with 8 bases between. A note on this clone: Different DNA sequences within this sample yield the same CDR3.

The V gene is TRBV5-1, the J gene TRBJ1-3, with D maybe TRBD1 (5 bases). Sequencing input: peripheral blood. This TCR was recovered from a woman older than 75 in a cohort sampled during active or convalescent COVID-19. CDR3 sequence reads: CASSLAGRGNTIYF. The CDR3 DNA reads TGCGCCAGCAGCTTGGCAGGGCGCGGAAACACCATATATTTT. Filled out from reference TRBV5-1 and TRBJ1-3, the complete variable domain reads KAGVTQTPRYLIKTRGQQVTLSCSPISGHRSVSWYQQTPGQGLQFLFEYFSETQRNKGNFPGRFSGRQFSNSRSEMNVSTLELGDSALYLCASSLAGRGNTIYFGEGSWLTVV.